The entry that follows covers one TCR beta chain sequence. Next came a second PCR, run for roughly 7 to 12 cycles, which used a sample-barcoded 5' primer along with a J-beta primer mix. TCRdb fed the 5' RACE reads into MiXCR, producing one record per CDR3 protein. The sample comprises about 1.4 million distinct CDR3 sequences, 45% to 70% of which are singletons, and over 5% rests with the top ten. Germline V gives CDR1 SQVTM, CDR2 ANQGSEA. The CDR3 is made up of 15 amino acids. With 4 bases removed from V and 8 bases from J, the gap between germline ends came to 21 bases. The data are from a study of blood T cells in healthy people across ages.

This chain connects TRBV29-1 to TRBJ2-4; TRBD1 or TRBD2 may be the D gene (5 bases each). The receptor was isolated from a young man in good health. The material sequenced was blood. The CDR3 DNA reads TGCAGCGTTGTTGTTCGAGGGGTTGATAGAGACATTCAGTACTTC. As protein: CSVVVRGVDRDIQYF.